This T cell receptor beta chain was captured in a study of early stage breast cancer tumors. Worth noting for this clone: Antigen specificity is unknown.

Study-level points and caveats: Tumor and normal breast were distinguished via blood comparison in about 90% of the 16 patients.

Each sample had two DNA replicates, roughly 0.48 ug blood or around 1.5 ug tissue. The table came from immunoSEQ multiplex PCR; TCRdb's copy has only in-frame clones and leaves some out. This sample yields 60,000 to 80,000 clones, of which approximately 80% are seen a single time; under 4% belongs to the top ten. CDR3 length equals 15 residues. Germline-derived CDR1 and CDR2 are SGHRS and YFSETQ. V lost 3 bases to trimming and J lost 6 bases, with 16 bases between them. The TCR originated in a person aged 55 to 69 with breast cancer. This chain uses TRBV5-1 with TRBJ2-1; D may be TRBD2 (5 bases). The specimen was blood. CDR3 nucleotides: TGCGCCAGCAGCTCTAGCCCGGGCCTCTCCAATGAGCAGTTCTTC. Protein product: CASSSSPGLSNEQFF.